This T cell receptor (beta chain) was recorded in a study of T cells after posttransplantation cyclophosphamide listed by TCRdb under 2016. Regarding the complete study: T cell repertoire reconstitution was tracked by TRB sequencing after myeloablative bone marrow transplantation in which posttransplantation cyclophosphamide was used as GVHD prophylaxis. Samples from around 40 PTCy-treated patients and over 15 related bone marrow donors of those patients were subjected to antigen receptor sequencing. Blood from every one of the roughly 33 PTCy patients who had 1-year posttransplant specimens underwent TRB sequencing. TRB sequencing was also done on up to 3 additional blood samples from 2 to 5.2 years after transplant in 3 patients, and on pretransplant blood from several patients. TRA and TRB clonality were tightly correlated in eight to ten samples, so subsequent TCR analyses focused on TRB only. Public TRB sequences were searched against a database of over 3,000 sequences associated with responses to pathogens, tumor antigens, self-antigens and alloantigens.

Summary of the overall study and its limitations: The TRB repertoires of T cells infiltrating skin or GI tract showed only limited overlap with the TRB repertoires of T cells in blood. Across roughly 45 patients, recipient CMV seropositivity and CMV reactivation were highly associated with TRB clonality; PTCy diversity was similar to CNI/methotrexate controls. Donor-recipient similarity was low at 1-2 months but increased during the first year, and donor CD8+ memory clones often dominated later blood repertoires.

Genomic DNA was the input for TRB sequencing, which was run either with the immunoSEQ assay at survey resolution or with the hsTCRB kit. The published analysis was carried out like this. Initial read processing used immunoSEQ software, and repertoire analyses used the LymphoSeq R package. Clonality was computed as 1 minus normalized Shannon entropy; Gini coefficient was also calculated for each TRB dataset. To infer phenotypes in unsorted samples, TRB sequences from sorted subsets of the recipient or donor were mapped onto the unsorted samples of the same recipient. Imported from immuneACCESS, the table was reduced by TCRdb to in-frame sequences with V and J called. These copies leave out some clones; in studies compared against another copy, an unresolved V gene accounts for under half, and the cause of the remainder is not known. V, J and clone size derive from that table, while D and trimming were established from the DNA sequence. The table puts about 7,700 clones in this sample, none counted just once. Of the sample, roughly a quarter is held by the ten largest clones.

The CDR3 numbers 16 residues from cysteine through phenylalanine. Only CDR3 DNA remains: 48 bases, in frame from the first base. The germline V gene specifies SGHRS as CDR1 and YFSETQ as CDR2. The treatment or condition tag for this specimen amounts to: high-dose cyclophosphamide on days +3 and +4 as single-agent GVHD prophylaxis. Busulfan and fludarabine conditioning, a related or unrelated marrow graft, and cyclophosphamide on days +3 and +4 were given to PTCy patients. PTCy-treated patients came from a prospective multi-institutional clinical trial. Mononuclear cells from peripheral blood and bone marrow were separated by Ficoll-Hypaque density centrifugation and then cryopreserved. This clone was picked up a small number of times. Its cognate antigen has yet to be identified. A read error may be the cause here, since a much bigger clone is one base away.

The V gene is TRBV5-1 and the J gene is TRBJ2-7, and TRBD2 aligns with 9 junction nucleotides. This specimen consisted of PBMCs, obtained 94 days after allogeneic stem cell transplant with posttransplant cyclophosphamide. This TCR derives from a female patient in her 60s who received an allogeneic stem cell transplant from an unrelated donor, was CMV-positive, and had acute GVHD only. After a transplant, some of the T cells may come from the graft donor. Here the CDR3 is given as CASSPRGLASSYQQYF. The DNA is TGCGCCAGCAGCCCACGGGGACTAGCAAGCTCCTACCAGCAGTACTTC.